What follows are 26 T cell receptor beta chains derived from one specimen sequenced in a study of T cell responses to AZD1222 COVID-19 vaccine listed by TCRdb under 2021. The method behind the library was the immunoSEQ multiplex PCR assay. In TCRdb, the immuneACCESS table is reduced to in-frame sequences with V and J assigned. These tables do not hold every clone; where another copy was compared, an unresolved V gene accounts for under half, and the others remain unexplained. The sample yields around 150,000 clones; around 87% were counted once. In total, the top ten clones hold over 4% of the sample. According to the study, the label for this sample's time point signals: about 28 days (+/-7) after the second vaccine dose. This material consisted of peripheral blood, taken 28 days after the second AZD1222 dose. All receptors derive from an adult who received the AZD1222 COVID-19 vaccine.

In its sample, this clone was seen a few times. The rearrangement links TRBV5-1 to TRBJ2-3; D could derive from TRBD1 or TRBD2 (6 bases each). The CDR3 totals 14 residues. In germline, CDR1 is SGHRS, CDR2 YFSETQ. Deletions cut 4 bases from V and 2 bases from J, with 11 bases between. The CDR3 is CASSPGGYTDTQYF. The CDR3 nucleotides read TGCGCCAGCAGCCCCGGGGGCTACACAGATACGCAGTATTTT. Full variable domain (missing parts from reference TRBV5-1 and TRBJ2-3): KAGVTQTPRYLIKTRGQQVTLSCSPISGHRSVSWYQQTPGQGLQFLFEYFSETQRNKGNFPGRFSGRQFSNSRSEMNVSTLELGDSALYLCASSPGGYTDTQYFGPGTRLTVL.

The chain joins TRBV7-2 to TRBJ1-3; D is undetermined. V was trimmed by 1 base and J by 0 bases, leaving 7 bases between them. The CDR3 is made up of 15 amino acids. The V gene's germline CDR1 is SGHTA and CDR2 FQGNSA. DNA for the CDR3: TGTGCCAGCAGCTTAGGGTCCTTCTCTGGAAACACCATATATTTT. Translated, it gives CASSLGSFSGNTIYF.

This rearrangement joins TRBV9 to TRBJ1-4; 7 nucleotides match TRBD1. The CDR3 contains 14 residues. V trimming: 4 bases; J trimming: 3 bases; junction bases outside the gene matches: 3. The V gene's germline CDR1 is SGDLS and CDR2 YYNGEE. The CDR3 loop is CASSQGGANEKLFF. The DNA of the CDR3 is TGTGCCAGCAGCCAGGGGGGAGCTAATGAAAAACTGTTTTTT.

V gene TRBV14 combines with J gene TRBJ2-1, with TRBD1 matching 8 bases. The CDR3 covers 16 residues. Germline V gene lookup returns CDR1 SGHDN and CDR2 FVKESK. J lost 0 bases, V lost 5 bases, and 6 bases had no gene match. The CDR3 spells CASSMTGASSYNEQFF. Here the CDR3 DNA reads TGTGCCAGCAGCATGACAGGGGCCAGCTCCTACAATGAGCAGTTCTTC.

The chain is built from TRBV9 and TRBJ1-1; D gene unclear. CDR1 is SGDLS, CDR2 YYNGEE, per germline. The CDR3 has 15 amino acids. V was trimmed by 4 bases and J by 4 bases, leaving 17 bases between them. CDR3 DNA sequence: TGTGCCAGCAGCCCCGCCGGAGGCCGCGGCACTGAAGCTTTCTTT. The encoded protein is CASSPAGGRGTEAFF.

The chain employs TRBV2 and TRBJ1-4; 8 bases are a match to TRBD1. The V and J ends lost 4 bases and 8 bases, in that order; junction bases with no gene match: 6. This CDR3 spans 14 amino acids. Germline lookup yields CDR1 SNHLY and CDR2 FYNNEI. The CDR3 reads CASSGQGAVEKLFF. In DNA form, the CDR3 reads TGTGCCAGCAGTGGCCAGGGGGCAGTAGAAAAACTGTTTTTT.

The V call is TRBV6-5, the J call TRBJ2-4, with 8 bases that match TRBD1. Losses at the gene ends were 3 bases for V and 14 bases for J; bases not matched to a gene: 3. There are 11 residues in the CDR3. In germline, CDR1 is MNHEY, CDR2 SVGAGI. This CDR3 is CASSYQGAKYF. The CDR3 DNA sequence: TGTGCCAGCAGTTATCAGGGGGCAAAGTACTTC.

This chain joins TRBV18 and TRBJ2-7, with 7 bases aligning to TRBD1. Germline CDR1 and CDR2: KGHSH and LQKENI. The CDR3 length is 13 residues. The V gene end was trimmed by 6 bases and the J gene end by 3 bases; junction bases not matched to a gene: 5. CDR3 loop: CASSHTGDYEQYF. The CDR3 DNA is TGTGCCAGCTCGCATACAGGGGACTACGAGCAGTACTTC. Full variable domain (rest looked up from reference TRBV18 and TRBJ2-7): NAGVMQNPRHLVRRRGQEARLRCSPMKGHSHVYWYRQLPEEGLKFMVYLQKENIIDESGMPKERFSAEFPKEGPSILRIQQVVRGDSAAYFCASSHTGDYEQYFGPGTRLTVT.

The V call is TRBV4-1, the J call TRBJ1-5; D remains ambiguous. The CDR3 has 14 residues. The germline gives CDR1 MGHRA, CDR2 YSYEKL. V was clipped by 0 bases and J by 2 bases, with 5 bases between them. CDR3 DNA sequence: TGCGCCAGCAGCCAAGATGGGGGCAATCAGCCCCAGCATTTT. It is translated as CASSQDGGNQPQHF.

The chain employs TRBV5-6 and TRBJ1-5; possible D gene TRBD1, 6 bases. The CDR3 runs to 17 residues. The V and J ends lost 4 bases and 1 base respectively, with 18 bases between them. CDR1 and CDR2 from the germline V gene are SGHDT and YYEEEE. The CDR3 DNA follows: TGTGCCAGCAGCCGGGGCCTAGCAGGGGCAAGCAATCAGCCCCAGCATTTT. Its translation: CASSRGLAGASNQPQHF.

The chain carries TRBV5-5 and TRBJ2-5; TRBD2 aligns across 12 bases. V was pared by 1 base and J by 5 bases, with 6 bases of the junction left unmatched. The CDR3 length is 16 residues. Germline values: CDR1 SGHKS, CDR2 YYEKEE (reference sequence). The CDR3 DNA follows: TGTGCCAGCAGCTTGCAGCTAGCGGGGGGGATGGAGACCCAGTACTTC. Encoded protein: CASSLQLAGGMETQYF.

This rearrangement joins TRBV30 to TRBJ1-3, with a tentative D call TRBD1 (5 bases). V was clipped by 2 bases and J by 0 bases, with 11 bases between them. Germline V lookup: CDR1 GTSNPN, CDR2 SVGIG (reference sequence). The CDR3 runs 15 residues. CDR3 nucleotides: TGTGCCTGGAGTTGGGACTGGAGCTCTGGAAACACCATATATTTT. It is translated as CAWSWDWSSGNTIYF.

The genes are TRBV30 and TRBJ1-4; 11 bases align to TRBD1. The V segment lost 1 base and the J segment 0 bases; nucleotides outside the gene matches: 1. The CDR3 is 16 amino acids. Germline V CDR1 and CDR2: GTSNPN, SVGIG (reference sequence). In nucleotides, the CDR3 is TGTGCCTGGAGTGAGGGACAGGGGGCAACTAATGAAAAACTGTTTTTT. The encoded protein is CAWSEGQGATNEKLFF.

The chain has TRBV29-1 and TRBJ1-1; no definite D call. With 6 bases removed from V and 0 bases from J, the gap between germline ends came to 14 bases. Germline CDR1 SQVTM, CDR2 ANQGSEA. The CDR3 has 14 residues. CDR3 nucleotides: TGCAGCGTACAAACGACGGGGTTGAACACTGAAGCTTTCTTT. This encodes CSVQTTGLNTEAFF.

By share, this clone counts as medium-sized. The chain links TRBV27 to TRBJ2-1; D is ambiguous. CDR1 MNHEY and CDR2 SMNVEV come from the germline V gene (reference sequence). CDR3 length equals 16 residues. V lost 3 bases to trimming and J lost 0 bases, with 12 bases between them. CDR3 bases: TGTGCCAGCAGTTTCTCTTATACCAGCTCCTACAATGAGCAGTTCTTC. It yields the protein CASSFSYTSSYNEQFF.

The rearrangement joins TRBV19 to TRBJ2-3; 10 bases map to TRBD2. The V gene's germline CDR1 is LNHDA and CDR2 SQIVND (reference sequence). This CDR3 is 14 amino acids long. The ends lost 7 bases at V and 4 bases at J; junction bases unmatched: 5. The CDR3: CASTQRGGPDTQYF. The CDR3 nucleotides are TGTGCCAGTACGCAGCGGGGGGGCCCAGATACGCAGTATTTT.

The chain combines TRBV6-5 with TRBJ1-1; a weak D match, TRBD1 (5 bases). Germline CDR1 MNHEY, CDR2 SVGAGI. The V gene lost 6 bases and the J gene lost 1 base, with 12 bases spanning the gap. CDR3 length equals 14 residues. The CDR3 is CASSRQLPNTEAFF. CDR3 coding DNA: TGTGCCAGCAGCCGACAGCTACCGAACACTGAAGCTTTCTTT.

J is TRBJ2-7 and V is TRBV21-1. TRBV21-1 is a known pseudogene. The CDR3 covers 14 residues. CDR3 DNA sequence: TGTGCCAGCAGCTCTCGGGACGTCTCCTACGAGCAGTACTTC. It codes for CASSSRDVSYEQYF.

This rearrangement joins TRBV18 to TRBJ1-2, with no clear D. Germline V gives CDR1 KGHSH, CDR2 LQKENI. The V end lost 3 bases, the J end lost 1 base, and 12 bases lay between the germline ends. CDR3 length equals 15 residues. The CDR3 region is CASSPAGKDNYGYTF. The CDR3 bases are TGTGCCAGCTCACCCGCAGGAAAAGATAACTATGGCTACACCTTC. Supplemented by reference TRBV18 and TRBJ1-2, the full variable domain reads NAGVMQNPRHLVRRRGQEARLRCSPMKGHSHVYWYRQLPEEGLKFMVYLQKENIIDESGMPKERFSAEFPKEGPSILRIQQVVRGDSAAYFCASSPAGKDNYGYTFGSGTRLTVV.

J is TRBJ1-1 and V is TRBV18, with a possible D match to TRBD1 (5 bases). The CDR3 runs to 14 residues. V was pared by 8 bases and J by 7 bases, with 20 bases between. CDR1 and CDR2 from the germline V gene are KGHSH and LQKENI. CDR3 sequence (DNA): TGTGCCAGCGCCGGTGGGGCTTTAGTAGGTGAAGCTTTCTTT. Translation: CASAGGALVGEAFF. Full variable domain (rest looked up from reference TRBV18 and TRBJ1-1): NAGVMQNPRHLVRRRGQEARLRCSPMKGHSHVYWYRQLPEEGLKFMVYLQKENIIDESGMPKERFSAEFPKEGPSILRIQQVVRGDSAAYFCASAGGALVGEAFFGQGTRLTVV.

The chain uses TRBV7-2 and TRBJ1-4, with 7 bases that match TRBD1. This CDR3 spans 15 amino acids. CDR1 and CDR2 (germline): SGHTA, FQGNSA. V shed 6 bases and J 0 bases; nucleotides not matched to a gene: 4. The CDR3 spells CASSRDSSTNEKLFF. CDR3 in DNA: TGTGCCAGCAGTCGGGACAGCTCAACTAATGAAAAACTGTTTTTT.

The rearrangement uses TRBV7-8 and TRBJ1-5; D gene ambiguous. The CDR3 contains 18 residues. Germline V lookup: CDR1 SGHVS, CDR2 FQNEAQ. V was cut by 3 bases and J by 4 bases, with 22 bases left in between. The CDR3 is CASSFGLLRRETNQPQHF. Here the CDR3 DNA reads TGTGCCAGCAGCTTCGGCCTGTTACGCCGGGAGACGAATCAGCCCCAGCATTTT.

The rearrangement joins TRBV2 to TRBJ2-1; D ambiguous. In germline, CDR1 is SNHLY, CDR2 FYNNEI. The CDR3 is 13 amino acids. Trimming pared 2 bases from V and 8 bases from J, leaving 10 bases between. The CDR3 DNA follows: TGTGCCAGCAGTGAACCCAGAAGCCATGAGCAGTTCTTC. It codes for CASSEPRSHEQFF. The whole variable domain, remainder taken from reference TRBV2 and TRBJ2-1, is EPEVTQTPSHQVTQMGQEVILRCVPISNHLYFYWYRQILGQKVEFLVSFYNNEISEKSEIFDDQFSVERPDGSNFTLKIRSTKLEDSAMYFCASSEPRSHEQFFGPGTRLTVL.

This clone was picked up a small number of times. This chain joins TRBV3-1 (or the pseudogene TRBV3-2) and TRBJ2-7, with 7 bases fitting TRBD1. V shed 4 bases and J 6 bases; nucleotides not matched to a gene: 3. CDR1 is LGHDT and CDR2 is YNNKEL in the germline V gene (reference sequence). The CDR3 sequence is 12 residues long. DNA for the CDR3: TGTGCCAGCAGCCGCCGACAGGGCGAGCAGTACTTC. This translates into CASSRRQGEQYF.

The rearrangement joins TRBV3-1 (or the pseudogene TRBV3-2) to TRBJ2-3; 7 positions agree with TRBD2. Germline V lookup: CDR1 LGHDT, CDR2 YNNKEL (reference sequence). This CDR3 has 15 amino acids. The V gene end was trimmed by 0 bases and the J gene end by 2 bases; junction bases not matched to a gene: 2. The CDR3 DNA follows: TGTGCCAGCAGCCAAGACCGGGGGGACACAGATACGCAGTATTTT. It encodes CASSQDRGDTDTQYF.

The rearrangement links TRBV10-1 to TRBJ2-5, with D perhaps being TRBD1 or TRBD2 (5 bases each). Germline V CDR1 and CDR2: WNHNN, SYGVQD (reference sequence). V was trimmed by 0 bases and J by 0 bases, leaving 14 bases between them. The CDR3 has 17 residues. The CDR3, as DNA: TGCGCCAGCAGTGAGTCCAAGACCCGGGACCACCAAGAGACCCAGTACTTC. Amino acid sequence: CASSESKTRDHQETQYF.